One T cell receptor beta chain is described in this entry. Generated by immunoSEQ multiplex PCR, the TCRdb table keeps only in-frame clones and is missing some. The repertoire holds some 54,000 clones, 85% to 95% seen once, with less than 5.5% in the top ten. This sample was included in a study of technical replicates of blood from several donors. The V gene's germline CDR1 is SEHNR and CDR2 FQNEAQ (reference sequence). Trimming took off 5 bases at V and 5 bases at J, with 5 bases between the two ends. CDR3 length: 11 amino acids. The sample taken for sequencing was PBMCs. This clonotype was sampled from a human donor in good health. Some clones in this sample may be carry-over from other donors' samples. This rearrangement joins TRBV7-9 to TRBJ2-3; no firm D call. CDR3 residues: CASSPQDTQYF. The CDR3 DNA sequence: TGTGCCAGCAGCCCACAAGATACGCAGTATTTT. The variable domain in full, with the rest retrieved from reference TRBV7-9 and TRBJ2-3, is DTGVSQNPRHKITKRGQNVTFRCDPISEHNRLYWYRQTLGQGPEFLTYFQNEAQLEKSRLLSDRFSAERPKGSFSTLEIQRTEQGDSAMYLCASSPQDTQYFGPGTRLTVL.